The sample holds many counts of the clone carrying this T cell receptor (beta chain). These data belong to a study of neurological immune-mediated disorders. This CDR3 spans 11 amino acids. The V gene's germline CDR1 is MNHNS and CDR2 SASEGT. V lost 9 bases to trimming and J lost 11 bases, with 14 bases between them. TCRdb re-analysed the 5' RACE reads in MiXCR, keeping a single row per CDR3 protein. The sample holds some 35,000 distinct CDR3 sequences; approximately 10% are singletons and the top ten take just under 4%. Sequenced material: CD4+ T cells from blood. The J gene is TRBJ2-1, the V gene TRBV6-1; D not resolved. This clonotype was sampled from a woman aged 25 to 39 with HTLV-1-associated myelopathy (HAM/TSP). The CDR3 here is CASSQQYQQFF. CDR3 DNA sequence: TGTGCCAGTTCACAGCAGTACCAGCAGTTCTTC.